A single sample gave rise to the 10 T cell receptor beta chains below, sequenced in a study of T cell changes during pregnancy in multiple sclerosis. TCRdb's table, derived via immunoSEQ multiplex PCR, lists solely in-frame clones and lacks some. The profile covers approximately 50,000 clones, with 94% appearing a single time and around 0.34% taken by the ten largest. The sequenced sample was CD4+ T cells from peripheral blood mononuclear cells, obtained in the third trimester of pregnancy. These receptors were taken from a female donor with multiple sclerosis, enrolled in a pregnancy study.

The V and J genes are TRBV7-6 and TRBJ1-6; D perhaps matches TRBD1 (5 bases). The V end lost 2 bases, the J end lost 6 bases, and 8 bases lay between the germline ends. Germline V gene sequence: CDR1 SGHVS, CDR2 FNYEAQ. This CDR3 has 14 amino acids. The chain's CDR3 is CASSLQGSNSPLHF. As DNA, the CDR3 is TGTGCCAGCAGCTTACAGGGATCTAATTCACCCCTCCACTTT.

The chain carries TRBV29-1 and TRBJ1-6; possible D gene TRBD1, 6 bases. CDR1 and CDR2 (germline): SQVTM, ANQGSEA. This CDR3 spans 13 amino acids. Between the trimmed V and J ends, which lost 6 bases and 7 bases, there was a span of 13 bases. Written as DNA, the CDR3 is TGCAGCGTGACGCAGGGGATCAATTCACCCCTCCACTTT. Amino acid sequence: CSVTQGINSPLHF.

This clone appeared a single time. V usage is TRBV19 and J usage is TRBJ2-5, with a possible D match to TRBD2 (5 bases). Trimming took off 5 bases at V and 5 bases at J, with 12 bases between the two ends. This CDR3 has 13 residues. The germline gives CDR1 LNHDA, CDR2 SQIVND (reference sequence). CDR3 amino acids: CASSPGNVETQYF. CDR3 nucleotides: TGTGCCAGTAGTCCGGGAAATGTGGAGACCCAGTACTTC.

The chain employs TRBV5-1 and TRBJ2-7; 12 positions agree with TRBD2. The CDR3 sequence is 18 residues long. CDR1 SGHRS and CDR2 YFSETQ come from the germline V gene. The V segment lost 4 bases and the J segment 2 bases; nucleotides outside the gene matches: 13. The CDR3 reads CASSTSPGLAGFAYEQYF. The CDR3 DNA reads as TGCGCCAGCAGCACCTCCCCAGGACTAGCGGGGTTCGCCTACGAGCAGTACTTC.

This rearrangement joins TRBV7-3 to TRBJ2-7; 12 bases align to TRBD2. This CDR3 contains 15 residues. J gave up 7 bases and V 5 bases, and 9 bases lay outside the gene matches. From germline, CDR1 is SGHTA and CDR2 FQGTGA. The CDR3 region has the DNA TGTGCCAGCAGCCCTGCTAGCGGGGGGGCCGAAGAGCAGTACTTC. It specifies CASSPASGGAEEQYF.

This clone was seen just once. The chain joins TRBV6-4 to TRBJ2-7; D might be TRBD1 (5 bases). Germline assignment: CDR1 MRHNA and CDR2 SNTAGT. This CDR3 comprises 19 residues. V lost 0 bases and J 3 bases, leaving 24 bases between the germline ends. The CDR3 here is CASSDSSWTPLYVVYEQYF. The CDR3 coding sequence is TGTGCCAGCAGTGACTCGTCATGGACACCCCTATACGTAGTCTACGAGCAGTACTTC.

The chain links TRBV5-1 to TRBJ2-7; D gene ambiguous. With 4 bases removed from V and 0 bases from J, the gap between germline ends came to 11 bases. This CDR3 has 14 residues. Germline CDR1 and CDR2: SGHRS and YFSETQ. CDR3: CASSPRGDSYEQYF. DNA for the CDR3: TGCGCCAGCAGCCCTCGTGGAGACTCCTACGAGCAGTACTTC.

The J gene is TRBJ2-6, the V gene TRBV5-5; the D is unclear. From germline, CDR1 is SGHKS and CDR2 YYEKEE (reference sequence). The V end was cut by 6 bases, the J end by 2 bases, with 12 bases between. The CDR3 extends over 15 amino acids. The CDR3 DNA reads TGTGCCAGCAAGCTTGAGGTCGCTGGGGCCAACGTCCTGACTTTC. This sequence encodes CASKLEVAGANVLTF. Supplemented by reference TRBV5-5 and TRBJ2-6, the full variable domain reads DAGVTQSPTHLIKTRGQQVTLRCSPISGHKSVSWYQQVLGQGPQFIFQYYEKEERGRGNFPDRFSARQFPNYSSELNVNALLLGDSALYLCASKLEVAGANVLTFGAGSRLTVL.

The CDR3 DNA is TGTGCCAGCAGCTTAACGACGGGGAAGAATTCACCCCTCCACTTT. It is translated as CASSLTTGKNSPLHF. The chain has TRBV7-3 and TRBJ1-6; D not resolved. Germline V gene sequence: CDR1 SGHTA, CDR2 FQGTGA. Trimming removed 0 bases at V and 7 bases at J, with 10 bases between. The CDR3 is 15 amino acids.

This chain joins TRBV30 and TRBJ2-5; D remains ambiguous. CDR1 and CDR2 (germline): GTSNPN, SVGIG (reference sequence). The CDR3 contains 13 residues. The ends were cut back, 4 bases at V and 2 bases at J, with 11 bases in the middle. The CDR3 sequence: CAWTLDWQETQYF. DNA of the CDR3: TGTGCCTGGACCCTAGACTGGCAAGAGACCCAGTACTTC.